This TCR beta chain appears in the sequencing data of a study of cytomegalovirus exposure and HLA in healthy donors (TCRdb year 2017). With regard to the full study: In an earlier analysis of approximately 500 of the donors, 276 Gb of sequence data and some 100 million unique TCR beta sequences from about 190 million T cells were reported. About 5 DR-DQ haplotypes were handled as single units for association and clustering, since linkage in the cohort was strong. Typing coverage varied by locus: about 629-640 donors for A, B, C, DRB1 and DQB1; roughly 510 for DQA1; more than 600 for DPA1; around 490 for DPB1. Genome-wide SNP genotypes for about 55% of the roughly 670 donors were used in a later genetic analysis, which treated that subset as a discovery cohort. Rather than using new phenotypic data, the later analysis identified candidate immune exposures from TCR beta sequences and from how often those sequences occurred across donors. Donor age, sex, ethnicity and CMV serostatus were compiled together with the repertoire data. Along with the approximately 670-subject first cohort, a separate validation cohort of over 90 different subjects was used. The study was designed to test whether signatures of past pathogen exposure could be identified by cataloging public T cell receptors. HLA typing included class I and class II loci at four-digit resolution. The T cell repertoires of 666 subjects were profiled by immunosequencing and related to cytomegalovirus serostatus. About 280 gigabases of sequencing data and tens of millions of unique TCR sequences made up an early release that covered fewer than 650 HLA-typed donors. Of the 300 to 500 genotyped donors, approximately 81% were placed in the genetic ancestry cluster associated with self-reported Caucasian donors. An earlier analysis of 450 to 750 of the donors used high-throughput TCR beta sequencing to judge whether each TCR beta V gene segment behaved as functional or pseudogenic. Every discovery cohort repertoire had been produced on one sequencing platform. In a later analysis, previously published TCR beta repertoires from hundreds of donors were re-analyzed and high-resolution HLA genotyping was added so that TCR occurrence patterns could be studied. On average, around 200,000 unique TCR beta nucleotide sequences were sequenced per donor among more than 350 genotyped donors of the cohort, with around 19% of those sequences being non-productive. The study combined high-throughput TCR immunosequencing, statistical association of individual TCRs with disease status, and machine learning to predict cytomegalovirus infection status. The full study reports these points: The study listed 150 to 200 TCR beta chains as associated with cytomegalovirus. The classifier was reported to diagnose cytomegalovirus status with high specificity and sensitivity in both the original and validation cohorts. An earlier analysis of several hundred of the donors showed that most TCR beta V segments appeared in productive rearrangements either about 87% or about 30% of the time, which broadly matched IMGT annotations. In a later analysis, 16,951 TCR beta sequences were associated with specific HLA alleles at a false discovery rate of 0.05. Most TCR sequences were seen in very few donors, while some public TCRs were found in many individuals. According to a later analysis, TCR association rates differed among HLA loci, with DRB1 alleles showing the most associated TCRs and HLA-C alleles showing the fewest. Linkage disequilibrium might explain the correlated functional status among segregating V segments, but an unknown experimental factor could not be ruled out. Strong co-occurrence of HLA alleles, especially DR and DQ, made assigning TCR associations to individual alleles difficult. A cluster of highly shared sequence variants was judged likely to be a technical artifact of the sequencing pipeline. A later analysis found that HLA-associated TCR beta chains were more clonally expanded and had lower generation probabilities than equally common non-associated chains. Sequencing depth was assumed to be roughly uniform across donors in the presence/absence analyses, though that assumption may not hold. A later analysis found that most CMV-associated TCR beta chains appeared HLA-restricted, with HLA associations seemingly driven largely by CMV exposure. According to a later genetic analysis, donors in an Asian-associated ancestry cluster had fewer N-insertions in productive TCRs than the approximately 690-donor mean. Because some donors lacked HLA typing at each locus, the association tests relied only on the typed subset. The authors suggested that the approach could potentially be extended to other disease states and immunological phenotypes. A later analysis reported that several top co-occurrence clusters appeared linked to parvovirus B19, influenza, CMV and Epstein-Barr virus. Three of the identified cytomegalovirus-associated TCR beta chains were confirmed in vitro to be specific for cytomegalovirus antigens. A later genetic analysis associated a missense DCLRE1C variant with V-gene and J-gene trimming of TCR beta chains, and an independent cohort replicated the association. Over 15 rarely observed V segments, including chromosome 9 orphons, were excluded from the earlier analysis of some 590 of the donors because counts were too low. The cohort was sequenced for TCR beta chains only, and without alpha or paired-chain data the features that could be detected were limited. Some IMGT-functional V segments, including TRBV6-2 and TRBV6-3, could not be distinguished by the 87-base-pair reads and were therefore excluded. A further reported finding was that TCR beta sequences accurately predicted the HLA-A and HLA-B alleles for most subjects in the first cohort. For the cohort, immune exposure information was limited to CMV serostatus.

In total, 630 or so healthy bone marrow donors made up the cohort. All cohort members were sampled while nominally healthy, although unrecorded immune exposures were likely present. The donor was CMV seropositive and was included in the group of some 290 seropositive cohort members. A peripheral blood sample was provided by each donor, and peripheral blood mononuclear cells were used for TCR beta sequencing. The Qiagen DNeasy Blood Extraction Kit was used to extract genomic DNA from the blood cell samples. Library construction relied on the immunoSEQ multiplex PCR assay. For the multiplex PCR, a mixture combining 60 forward primers for TCR Vbeta segments and 13 reverse primers for TCR Jbeta segments was used. The CDR3 region of rearranged TCR beta genes was amplified from genomic DNA by a multiplex PCR assay. The amplified TCR beta libraries were sequenced on the Illumina HiSeq System as 87-base-pair reads. Under the source paper's analysis protocol: A later analysis tallied around 82 million unique TCR beta chains across the 700 or so repertoires, and about 12 million of those chains were shared by two or more donors. Raw reads were error-corrected and collapsed into unique sequences with a nearest-neighbor algorithm that merged closely related sequences to remove PCR and sequencing errors. CDR3 sequences were aligned to IMGT reference sequences to assign V, D and J gene segments. For a sequence to be retained, a match of at least six nucleotides to both a V gene segment and a J gene segment was required. Rearrangements were classified as productive when the CDR3 lacked stop codons and remained in frame with V and J, and all other rearrangements were classified as non-productive. Following IMGT convention, CDR3 was defined as the stretch from the second conserved V-encoded cysteine to the conserved J-encoded phenylalanine. In an earlier analysis of 587 of the donors, sequences lacking an unambiguous match to a single V gene segment were excluded. In an earlier analysis of several hundred of the donors, V segments were called functional above 56.7% productive rearrangements and were called segregating when the between-donor standard deviation exceeded 5%. A statistical classification framework was developed to diagnose cytomegalovirus status using the catalog of TCR beta chain sequences. In a later analysis, V and J genes were assigned by comparing TCR nucleotide sequences against IMGT/GENE-DB human TR gene sequences. In a later analysis, CDR3 sequences and most-parsimonious VDJ recombination scenarios were assigned using the TCRdist pipeline. In a later analysis, each TCR beta chain was defined by its CDR3 amino acid sequence together with its V-gene family, and reads without a unique V-gene family were excluded. As a way to deal with suspected cross-contamination and a sequencing artifact, a later analysis dropped 450 to 700 nucleotide sequences that were highly shared and had low generation probability. For each public chain, a later analysis derived a clonal expansion index from normalized ranks of inferred template counts within each repertoire. In a later analysis, generation probabilities were computed using a VDJ recombination model fitted to out-of-frame rearrangements, and the results were checked against IGoR. In a later analysis, hypergeometric tests were used to score TCR-TCR, TCR-HLA and TCR-CMV co-occurrence, with a repertoire-size bias correction applied to TCR pairs. In a later analysis, false discovery rates were estimated by permuting HLA or CMV assignments 20 times. A later analysis grouped co-occurring TCRs with DBSCAN, adding TCRdist sequence similarity when clustering within HLA-allele-positive subsets. For co-occurrence clustering, repertoires with fewer than 30,000 or more than 120,000 public chains were excluded, along with five repertoires with anomalous nucleotide sharing. This is the immuneACCESS table as TCRdb keeps it, with only in-frame sequences that have V and J called. A part of the clones is gone; compared with another copy, unresolved V genes explain less than half, and the rest is unexplained. V, J and clone size are those of that table, while D and trimming were read from the DNA. The sample data list about 170,000 clones, and 82% of these were observed just once. The ten biggest clones cover roughly 1.6% of the sample.

From cysteine to phenylalanine, the CDR3 is 16 amino acids long. CDR3 DNA only is kept here, 48 bases in frame from base 1. The germline V end is reduced by 0 bases and the J end by 2 bases; junction bases left unmatched: 5. The germline V gene supplies CDR1 SGHRS and CDR2 YFSETQ. This clone was seen only once. Its binding antigen is unknown. Base quality data are lacking; no much larger clone is found one base away. Sequenced material: PBMCs. The TCR comes from a girl aged 5 to 17 in good health and CMV-seropositive. The sequence links TRBV5-1 to TRBJ2-5; TRBD2 agrees with 9 junctional bases. The sequence in DNA is TGCGCCAGCAGCTTGGGGTCCAGCGGGGGGCAAGAGACCCAGTACTTC. This is translated as CASSLGSSGGQETQYF.